These T cell receptor beta chains were read from a single sample in a study of blood T cell repertoires in COVID-19. Assay used: immunoSEQ multiplex PCR; TCRdb lists only in-frame clones, some missing. This table holds about 280,000 clones, approximately 80% found once. The sequenced sample consisted of PBMCs or T cells enriched from blood (not recorded which). Every receptor here comes from a man in his forties who had been exposed to COVID-19. CDR3s include the opening cysteine and the closing phenylalanine or tryptophan. D genes are given only for firm matches. Size tells how often a clone was seen (once, few, many) or the class of an expanded clone, and some rows leave it out.

abundance,v_gene,d_gene,j_gene,CDR3aa,CDR3nt
.,TRBV9,.,TRBJ2-2,CASSAGSYTGELFF,TGTGCCAGCAGCGCAGGGTCGTACACCGGGGAGCTGTTTTTT
.,TRBV6-4,TRBD1,TRBJ2-4,CASSVRFGQENIQYF,TGTGCCAGCAGCGTCCGATTCGGACAGGAAAACATTCAGTACTTC
.,TRBV12-3/TRBV12-4,.,TRBJ2-7,CASSLQGRLYF,TGTGCCAGCAGCCTACAGGGCCGCCTGTACTTC
.,TRBV18,.,TRBJ1-1,CASSGGAGPTEAFF,TGTGCCAGCTCGGGAGGGGCCGGCCCTACTGAAGCTTTCTTT
.,TRBV12-5,TRBD1,TRBJ2-3,CASGPGQGGDTQYF,TGTGCTAGTGGACCCGGACAGGGTGGAGATACGCAGTATTTT
.,TRBV11-2,TRBD2,TRBJ2-1,CASSLGGASGYNEQFF,TGTGCCAGCAGCTTAGGTGGGGCTAGCGGCTACAATGAGCAGTTCTTC
.,TRBV19,.,TRBJ1-1,CASSTSYSEAFF,TGTGCCAGTAGCACTTCCTACTCTGAAGCTTTCTTT
.,TRBV20-1,.,TRBJ2-1,CSATANSGQFF,TGCAGTGCAACAGCCAACAGTGGGCAGTTCTTC
.,TRBV10-1,.,TRBJ1-2,CASSESRFYGYTF,TGCGCCAGCAGTGAGTCCCGGTTCTATGGCTACACCTTC
once,TRBV5-1,.,TRBJ1-2,CASSLDRSYGYTF,TGCGCCAGCAGCTTGGACAGGTCTTATGGCTACACCTTC
.,TRBV28,.,TRBJ2-1,CASRVAALSSYNEQFF,TGTGCCAGCAGAGTTGCGGCTCTTAGCTCCTACAATGAGCAGTTCTTC
.,TRBV2,TRBD2,TRBJ2-7,CASSGGTSGGYEQYF,TGTGCCAGCAGCGGCGGGACTAGCGGGGGGTACGAGCAGTACTTC
.,TRBV13,TRBD1,TRBJ1-2,CASSFRQGGFYGYTF,TGTGCCAGCAGCTTCCGACAGGGGGGTTTCTATGGCTACACCTTC
.,TRBV7-3,TRBD2,TRBJ2-3,CASSRAGGADTQYF,TGTGCCAGCAGCAGGGCCGGGGGGGCAGATACGCAGTATTTT
.,TRBV7-3,.,TRBJ2-1,CASSPIGAPGGGEQFF,TGTGCCAGCAGCCCCATAGGGGCCCCTGGAGGGGGCGAGCAGTTCTTC
.,TRBV9,.,TRBJ2-1,CASSVGGDRGEQFF,TGTGCCAGCAGCGTAGGGGGGGATCGTGGTGAGCAGTTCTTC
.,TRBV3-1/TRBV3-2,.,TRBJ2-7,CASSQETVYEQYF,TGTGCCAGCAGCCAAGAGACTGTGTACGAGCAGTACTTC
.,TRBV12-5,.,TRBJ1-6,CASGLGGGQTSPLHF,TGTGCTAGTGGTTTGGGCGGGGGGCAGACATCACCCCTCCACTTT
.,TRBV27,.,TRBJ2-1,CATGLTTSSYNEQFF,TGTGCCACCGGCCTGACTACAAGCTCCTACAATGAGCAGTTCTTC
.,TRBV6-5,.,TRBJ2-7,CASRTPYEQYF,TGTGCCAGCAGGACTCCCTACGAGCAGTACTTC
.,TRBV2,TRBD1,TRBJ1-1,CASSDRGVGAFF,TGTGCCAGCAGTGACAGGGGGGTGGGAGCTTTCTTT
once,TRBV15,TRBD2,TRBJ2-7,CATSRAGGNIFSYEQYF,TGTGCCACCAGCAGAGCGGGAGGGAACATTTTTTCCTACGAGCAGTACTTC
.,TRBV9,TRBD1,TRBJ1-1,CASSVGTGVEAFF,TGTGCCAGCAGCGTCGGGACAGGGGTTGAAGCTTTCTTT
.,TRBV5-1,.,TRBJ2-5,CASRSTTGPQETQYF,TGCGCCAGCAGGTCTACTACCGGTCCCCAAGAGACCCAGTACTTC
.,TRBV5-1,.,TRBJ1-1,CASSSLGQANTEAFF,TGCGCCAGCAGCAGCCTTGGGCAGGCGAACACTGAAGCTTTCTTT
.,TRBV7-8,.,TRBJ2-1,CASSLGGVEEQFF,TGTGCCAGCAGCTTAGGGGGAGTAGAAGAGCAGTTCTTC